The following is a TCR beta chain sequence with its context. Its target is not known. The CDR3 sequence is 15 residues long. Deletions cut 5 bases from V and 5 bases from J, with 18 bases between. Germline V lookup: CDR1 LNHDA, CDR2 SQIVND (reference sequence). The sample belongs to a study of T cell responses to AZD1222 COVID-19 vaccine. The data were produced by immunoSEQ multiplex PCR, yet TCRdb's version contains in-frame clones alone and is incomplete. This table holds about 120,000 clones, about 92% found once. Study results and limitations: Only a handful of AZD1222 recipients, five to seven in all, had baseline seropositivity. Epitopes outside B.1.351 and B.1.1.7 mutated regions reportedly drew nearly half of spike TCRs. White British ancestry dominated among donors, who included more females, and clonal diversity was possibly underestimated. Dominant at 160-218 and 743-854, vaccine-associated CD4 TCRs also spanned spike.

The sequence derives from an adult in good health. The source was peripheral blood, collected on day 0 of AZD1222 vaccination. The rearrangement links TRBV19 to TRBJ1-2; D ambiguous. CDR3 loop: CASSHDPPALYGYTF. DNA for the CDR3: TGTGCCAGTAGTCACGACCCCCCGGCCCTATATGGCTACACCTTC.